This TCR beta chain was recorded in a study of immune cell composition in non-small cell lung cancer. Study-level information: Tumours were mainly lung adenocarcinoma or squamous cell carcinoma.

Concerning this clone: Its antigen remains unknown.

Sequencing used immunoSEQ multiplex PCR; TCRdb keeps in-frame clones, though not all of them. The sample carries roughly 2,500 clones, approximately 80% recorded once. The length of the CDR3 is 15 residues. J gave up 7 bases and V 2 bases, and 8 bases lay outside the gene matches. From germline, CDR1 is ENHRY and CDR2 SYGVKD. Study observations and caveats: Squamous carcinomas (about 75%) more often had tumour-associated clones >0.5% than adenocarcinomas (roughly 35%).

The rearrangement links TRBV10-3 to TRBJ1-5; 7 positions agree with TRBD1. Material for sequencing was lung tumor tissue. This receptor was identified in a human donor with non-small cell lung cancer. Here the CDR3 DNA reads TGTGCCATCAGTGAGGCATCACAGGGGAACCAGCCCCAGCATTTT. Its translation is CAISEASQGNQPQHF.